The entry below gives a single T cell receptor beta chain sequence along with its context. The antigen is undetermined. The CDR3 covers 15 residues. Germline V gene sequence: CDR1 SQVTM, CDR2 ANQGSEA. Trimming removed 6 bases from V and 6 bases from J; junction bases left unmatched: 13. The sample belongs to a study of shared clonotypes between healthy human individuals. The study, taken as a whole, reports: Represented diversity (both genetic and exposure-history) was limited by the small number of donors.

Genomic DNA of each subset was evenly split across several immunoSEQ plates. Here immunoSEQ multiplex PCR was the method, and the copy in TCRdb shows in-frame clones only, minus some. The sample shows about 490,000 clones, about 79% of them seen only once. Adult donors, all healthy and HIV-negative, had no recent acute infections or vaccinations. Unsorted samples relied on around 100 million PBMCs, which served as the source of genomic DNA. The TCR comes from a woman in her forties in good health. Some clones in this sample may be carry-over from other donors' samples. The sample was PBMCs. The chain is built from TRBV29-1 and TRBJ2-1; 8 positions match TRBD2. Written as DNA, the CDR3 is TGCAGCGTCCAAGGGGGTAGCGGGAATGGCAATGAGCAGTTCTTC. Its translation: CSVQGGSGNGNEQFF.